This is a list of T cell receptor beta chains from one sample in a study of monozygotic twins with inflammatory bowel disease. TCRdb re-called the 5' RACE reads and gives one entry per CDR3 protein, without DNA. The listing contains roughly 100,000 distinct CDR3 sequences. The sample was blood. These receptors were collected from a human donor with ulcerative colitis or Crohn's disease, or a healthy co-twin of an affected twin (not recorded which). Each CDR3 is given with its conserved first and last residue. Fields, in order: J gene, V gene, CDR3 protein.

TRBJ2-7 TRBV7-8 CASSLRASREQYF
TRBJ2-3 TRBV7-3 CASSEGPPPTDTQYF
TRBJ2-5 TRBV27 CASSLEGTEETQYF
TRBJ2-7 TRBV30 CASLAGSYEQYF
TRBJ2-5 TRBV5-1 CASSNSRNQETQYF
TRBJ1-1 TRBV15 CATSTFRGEAFF
TRBJ2-5 TRBV20-1 CSARDLRSTWQETQYF
TRBJ2-7 TRBV27 CASSLRLGPYEQYF
TRBJ2-1 TRBV7-9 CASSGFGLGGGEQFF
TRBJ1-5 TRBV19 CASSTQRGSNQPQHF
TRBJ1-2 TRBV7-2 CASSSSAGIYGYTF
TRBJ1-5 TRBV30 CAWSRDSFNQPQHF
TRBJ2-5 TRBV12-5 CASGSRETQYF
TRBJ2-5 TRBV18 CASSRGLNQETQYF
TRBJ1-2 TRBV6-4 CASSDGQGWSGYTF
TRBJ1-4 TRBV7-8 CASSLTRTDEKLFF
TRBJ1-4 TRBV5-4 CASSLAGVDEKLFF
TRBJ2-1 TRBV6-2/TRBV6-3 CASSYVITSGSSYNEQFF
TRBJ2-3 TRBV20-1 CSARPLAGVSSTDTQYF
TRBJ2-7 TRBV27 CASSFSPATGSSYEQYF
TRBJ2-3 TRBV27 CASSPSPGTGQDTQYF
TRBJ2-1 TRBV24-1 CATCALGLAGGSSYNEQFF
TRBJ1-5 TRBV6-2/TRBV6-3 CASSYSGDGGIKPQHF
TRBJ1-6 TRBV20-1 CSAKVRSTYNSPLHF
TRBJ2-5 TRBV12-3/TRBV12-4 CASSLYGPMVETQYF
TRBJ2-5 TRBV25-1 CASSEISQGAFETQYF
TRBJ1-1 TRBV9 CASSEGTGEWITEAFF
TRBJ1-2 TRBV7-9 CASSLRTSGYTF
TRBJ2-1 TRBV4-2 CASSHGLGIAPGGEQFF
TRBJ2-7 TRBV19 CASSTPGTSRYEQYF
TRBJ1-5 TRBV6-2/TRBV6-3 CASSNTGTVNQPQHF
TRBJ2-3 TRBV24-1 CATSDLPGHSTDTQYF
TRBJ2-1 TRBV28 CASSSYRGLSYNEQFF
TRBJ2-1 TRBV12-3/TRBV12-4 CASSLIRGHYNEQFF
TRBJ1-5 TRBV28 CASSPRLGPQHF
TRBJ2-1 TRBV18 CASSLITSGAYNEQFF
TRBJ2-7 TRBV20-1 CSADLPGQGVEQYF
TRBJ1-1 TRBV7-9 CASSLAGTGPNTEAFF
TRBJ2-1 TRBV5-8 CASSPWTGKTFYNEQFF
TRBJ2-6 TRBV6-2/TRBV6-3 CASSYGAGVASGANVLTF
TRBJ2-1 TRBV6-5 CASSYSLGEQFF
TRBJ1-5 TRBV10-3 CAIRPDRGDQPQHF
TRBJ2-3 TRBV5-5 CASSLGQITDTQYF
TRBJ1-4 TRBV5-1 CASSVSGEKLFF
TRBJ2-3 TRBV9 CASSISGASGSVTDTQYF
TRBJ1-6 TRBV7-9 CASSFPPTGGRGSPLHF
TRBJ1-2 TRBV28 CASSHNPGDSYTF
TRBJ2-1 TRBV12-3/TRBV12-4 CASSSGGMGPYNEQFF
TRBJ1-6 TRBV28 CASSTGTGGTPLHF
TRBJ2-5 TRBV20-1 CSASSASGGKQETQYF
TRBJ2-2 TRBV7-2 CASSPEGAAGELFF
TRBJ2-1 TRBV7-2 CASTTLGLAGGSQFF
TRBJ1-5 TRBV6-5 CASSYSRDRYSNQPQHF
TRBJ1-1 TRBV20-1 CSATHRGGRTEAFF
TRBJ1-2 TRBV10-3 CAIRGTDSNYGYTF
TRBJ2-7 TRBV7-2 CASSLAPSLGGKSYEQYF
TRBJ2-7 TRBV12-3/TRBV12-4 CASRDPGGLYEQYF
TRBJ2-3 TRBV5-4 CASSASAAGTDTQYF
TRBJ1-5 TRBV6-2/TRBV6-3 CASSYDGFVNQPQHF
TRBJ2-7 TRBV10-3 CAISNNGYEQYF